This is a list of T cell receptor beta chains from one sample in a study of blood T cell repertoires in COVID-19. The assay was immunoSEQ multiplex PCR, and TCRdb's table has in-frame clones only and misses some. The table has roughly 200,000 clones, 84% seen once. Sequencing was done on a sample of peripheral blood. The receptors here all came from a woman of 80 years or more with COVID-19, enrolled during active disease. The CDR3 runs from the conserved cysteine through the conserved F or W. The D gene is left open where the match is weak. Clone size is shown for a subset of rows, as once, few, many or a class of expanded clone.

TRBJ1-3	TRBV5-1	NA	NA	TGCGCCAGCAGGGCTGATCGAGCGTCTGGAAACACCATATATTTT	CASRADRASGNTIYF
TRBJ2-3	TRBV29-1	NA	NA	TGCAGCGGCTTTAGGGGGGATACGCAGTATTTT	CSGFRGDTQYF
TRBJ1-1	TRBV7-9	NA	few	TGTGCCAGCAGCCTCGCTGGAGCCACTGAAGCTTTCTTT	CASSLAGATEAFF
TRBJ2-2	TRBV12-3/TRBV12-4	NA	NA	TGTGCCAGCAGTTTAGTGGGGCCCGGGGAGCTGTTTTTT	CASSLVGPGELFF
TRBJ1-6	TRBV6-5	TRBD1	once	TGTGCCAGCAGAACCTGGACAGGGCTGAATTCACCCCTCCACTTT	CASRTWTGLNSPLHF
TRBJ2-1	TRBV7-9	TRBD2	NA	TGTGCCAGCAGCCCGACTAGCGGGAATTACAATGAGCAGTTCTTC	CASSPTSGNYNEQFF
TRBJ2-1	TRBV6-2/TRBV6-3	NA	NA	TGTGCCAGCAGCCCTCCTACTTCGTTGATCAATGAGCAGTTCTTC	CASSPPTSLINEQFF
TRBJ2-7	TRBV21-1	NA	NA	TGTGCCAGCAGCAAAGAGGGCCGGACAGTATTCCTTTCCTACGAGCAGTACTTC	CASSKEGRTVFLSYEQYF
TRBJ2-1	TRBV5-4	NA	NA	TGTGCCAGCAGCTTGGGGCTAGGGACAAGGTCAAATGAGCAGTTCTTC	CASSLGLGTRSNEQFF
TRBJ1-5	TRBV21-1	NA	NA	TGTGCCAACCCCCGTGCCCTTACTAACAGGGGCCCCCCCAATCAGCCCCAGCATTTT	CANPRALTNRGPPNQPQHF
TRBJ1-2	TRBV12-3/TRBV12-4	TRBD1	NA	TGTGCCAGCAGTACCAGACAGGGGGGTGGCTACACCTTC	CASSTRQGGGYTF
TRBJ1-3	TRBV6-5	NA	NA	TGTGCCAGCAGTTACGACAGTTTTCCTGGAAACACCATATATTTT	CASSYDSFPGNTIYF
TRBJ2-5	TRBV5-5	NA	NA	TGTGCCAGCAGCGGGATCCCTACAGGGTACCAAGAGACCCAGTACTTC	CASSGIPTGYQETQYF
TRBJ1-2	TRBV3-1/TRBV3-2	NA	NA	TGTGCCAGCAGCCAGGGGCAGCTCACTTCCTATGGCTACACCTTC	CASSQGQLTSYGYTF
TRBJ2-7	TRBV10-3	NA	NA	TGTGCCATCAGTGAGTCACTTTACTACGAGCAGTACTTC	CAISESLYYEQYF
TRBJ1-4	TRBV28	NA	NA	TGTGCCAGCAGTTTAGTAACAACTAATGAAAAACTGTTTTTT	CASSLVTTNEKLFF
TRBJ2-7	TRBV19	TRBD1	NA	TGTGCCAGTAGTATGGGGACAGGACCTTACGAGCAGTACTTC	CASSMGTGPYEQYF
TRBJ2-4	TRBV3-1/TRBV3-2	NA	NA	TGTGCCAGCAGCCAAGAACACCTAGCCAAAAACATTCAGTACTTC	CASSQEHLAKNIQYF
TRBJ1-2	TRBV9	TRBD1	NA	TGTGCCAGCAGCGTCACAGGGGATGCGGGCTATGGCTACACCTTC	CASSVTGDAGYGYTF
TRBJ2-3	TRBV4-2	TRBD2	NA	TGTGCCAGCAGCCAAGAAGAGCGAGCGGGAGGACTAAATACGCAGTATTTT	CASSQEERAGGLNTQYF
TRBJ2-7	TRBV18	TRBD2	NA	TGTGCCAGCTCACCTCCGGGACTAGCGGTCGTCGAGCAGTACTTC	CASSPPGLAVVEQYF
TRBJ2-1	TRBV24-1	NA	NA	TGTGCCACCAGTGGGGGTGGGAGGCAGTTCTTC	CATSGGGRQFF
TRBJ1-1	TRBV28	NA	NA	TGTGCCAGCAGGCCCCCACAGGATATGAACACTGAAGCTTTCTTT	CASRPPQDMNTEAFF
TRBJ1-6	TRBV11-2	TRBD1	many	TGTGCCAGCACCGCTCAGGGGGCTGGTTCACCCCTCCACTTT	CASTAQGAGSPLHF
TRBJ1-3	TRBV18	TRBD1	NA	TGTGCCAGCTCACCAGGGACAGGGGACTCTGGAAACACCATATATTTT	CASSPGTGDSGNTIYF
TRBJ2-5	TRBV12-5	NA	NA	TGTGCTAGCCGTTCCTGGACCCAGTACTTC	CASRSWTQYF
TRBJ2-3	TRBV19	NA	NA	TGTGCCAGTACGGAGGACAGTTTCTCTTCTACAGATACGCAGTATTTT	CASTEDSFSSTDTQYF
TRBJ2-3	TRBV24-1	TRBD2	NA	TGTGCCACCAGTGCGAATAACGGGGGGGCGGGAGATACGCAGTATTTT	CATSANNGGAGDTQYF
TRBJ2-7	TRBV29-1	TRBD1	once	TGCAGCGCCGGGACAGGGAATGCCGAGCAGTACTTC	CSAGTGNAEQYF
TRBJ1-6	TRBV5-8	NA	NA	TGTGCCAGCAGTTCCCCGGGGGGCAATTCACCCCTCCACTTT	CASSSPGGNSPLHF
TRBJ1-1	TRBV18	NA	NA	TGTGCCAGCTCACCACCCAGGGGCTTGGGCACTGAAGCTTTCTTT	CASSPPRGLGTEAFF
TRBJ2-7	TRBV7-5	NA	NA	TGTGCCAGAAGCTCCTCCCGACGACCAGGATCCTACTACGAGCAGTACTTC	CARSSSRRPGSYYEQYF
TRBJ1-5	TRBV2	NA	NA	TGTGCCAGCAGTGAGGGCAGAAATCAGCCCCAGCATTTT	CASSEGRNQPQHF
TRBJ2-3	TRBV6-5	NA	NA	TGTGCCAGCAGTTATCGAGATACGCAGTATTTT	CASSYRDTQYF
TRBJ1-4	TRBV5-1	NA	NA	TGCGCCACCCCACCTCCGGGGGGTGAAAAACTGTTTTTT	CATPPPGGEKLFF
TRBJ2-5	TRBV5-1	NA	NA	TGCGCCAGCAGCTTCAACGGGGGACAAGAGACCCAGTACTTC	CASSFNGGQETQYF
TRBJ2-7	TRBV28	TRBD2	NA	TGTGCCAGCGGCCCCTCCAAAACTAGCGCCTCCTACGAGCAGTACTTC	CASGPSKTSASYEQYF
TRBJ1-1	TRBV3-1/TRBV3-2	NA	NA	TGTGCCAGCGGCCAGCCCGGTCTTACCACTGAAGCTTTCTTT	CASGQPGLTTEAFF
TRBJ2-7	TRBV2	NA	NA	TGTGCCAGCAGAGGACAGCCCTACGAGCAGTACTTC	CASRGQPYEQYF
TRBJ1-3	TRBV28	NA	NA	TGTGCCAGCAGTTTATCAAATCCCGCGGGAGGAACTGGAAACACCATATATTTT	CASSLSNPAGGTGNTIYF
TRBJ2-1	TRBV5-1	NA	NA	TGCTCCTCCCAGGCGGGGACCTACAATGAGCAGTTCTTC	CSSQAGTYNEQFF